The sequence of this TCR beta chain was determined in a study of blood T cell repertoires in COVID-19. Study context: Material from acute and convalescent COVID-19 was sourced from the United States, Italy and Spain.

This clone was counted a few times. The repertoire was sequenced with immunoSEQ multiplex PCR; TCRdb's copy has only in-frame clones and lacks some. Among about 260,000 clones listed, under 90% were seen once. This clonotype originated in a man aged 60 to 69 with acute or convalescent COVID-19. The material sequenced was peripheral blood.

The DNA of the CDR3 is TGTGCCAGCAGCAGTCGTACAGGGGAGGGCTACACCTTC. Translation: CASSSRTGEGYTF. The chain carries TRBV5-5 and TRBJ1-2; 7 bases are a match to TRBD1. From germline, CDR1 is SGHKS and CDR2 YYEKEE (reference sequence). The CDR3 runs to 13 residues. Germline trimming cut 4 bases from V and 8 bases from J; bases unmatched to any gene: 8.